Below are 4 T cell receptor beta chains sequenced from a single sample in a study of T cell responses to AZD1222 COVID-19 vaccine. The data were produced by immunoSEQ multiplex PCR, yet TCRdb's version contains in-frame clones alone and is incomplete. The sample yields about 130,000 clones, 91% seen once. The sample consisted of peripheral blood, taken on day 0 of AZD1222 vaccination. The receptors shown here come from an adult in good health.

The chain uses TRBV7-3 and TRBJ2-5; 14 bases fit TRBD2. This CDR3 has 15 residues. Germline-derived CDR1 and CDR2 are SGHTA and FQGTGA. V lost 5 bases, J lost 5 bases, and 4 bases stayed unmatched. This CDR3 reads CASSLGLAGEETQYF. CDR3 nucleotide sequence: TGTGCCAGCAGCCTGGGACTAGCGGGAGAGGAGACCCAGTACTTC. Filled out from reference TRBV7-3 and TRBJ2-5, the complete variable domain reads GAGVSQTPSNKVTEKGKYVELRCDPISGHTALYWYRQSLGQGPEFLIYFQGTGAADDSGLPNDRFFAVRPEGSVSTLKIQRTERGDSAVYLCASSLGLAGEETQYFGPGTRLLVL.

This chain connects TRBV4-1 to TRBJ1-1, with TRBD1 identical over 9 bases. The CDR3 sequence is 12 residues long. CDR1 is MGHRA and CDR2 is YSYEKL in the germline V gene. The V and J ends lost 6 bases and 11 bases, in that order; junction bases with no gene match: 7. The CDR3 nucleotides are TGCGCCAGCAGAGGGCAGGACAGGGGTGCTTTCTTT. It encodes CASRGQDRGAFF.

V gene TRBV18 combines with J gene TRBJ2-7; 7 nucleotides align to TRBD2. Germline values: CDR1 KGHSH, CDR2 LQKENI. The CDR3 is 15 residues long. After removal of 0 bases from V and 2 bases from J, the junction contained 4 bases not matched to a gene. CDR3 in amino acids: CASSPPGTTTYEQYF. Written as DNA, the CDR3 is TGTGCCAGCTCACCACCTGGGACTACGACCTACGAGCAGTACTTC.

In nucleotides, the CDR3 is TGTGCCAGCAGTCCCCAAAGCGGTTCACCCCTCCACTTT. Residues: CASSPQSGSPLHF. The chain links TRBV12-3 or TRBV12-4 to TRBJ1-6; no firm D call. Trimming stripped 5 bases from V and 9 bases from J, with 11 bases between. The length of the CDR3 is 13 residues.